This T cell receptor beta chain was documented in a study of somatic mutations in cytotoxic T cells in rheumatoid arthritis. The study's findings and limits: The authors did not know the antigen targets of the expanded CD8+ clones. TRBV07 showed slight underrepresentation in rheumatoid arthritis patients, unadjusted for multiple comparisons.

CDR1 is LNHNV, CDR2 YYDKDF, per germline (reference sequence). Trimming at V came to 3 bases and at J to 0 bases, leaving 5 bases not matched to a gene. The CDR3 is 15 residues long. Note on this clone: Antigen: not known.

CD4+ cells and CD8+ cells were each obtained through positive magnetic bead selection, and their purity was assessed by flow cytometry. Only in-frame clones appear in the TCRdb table, and some are missing; sequencing was by immunoSEQ multiplex PCR. The sample lists about 12,000 clones; just under 75% were seen once. This clonotype originated in a woman aged 40 to 50 in good health. Sequences were obtained from CD8+ T cells sorted from blood. The chain employs TRBV15 and TRBJ2-7, with 7 bases lining up with TRBD1. The CDR3 DNA follows: TGTGCCACCAGCAGCAAGGGGGCTACCTCCTACGAGCAGTACTTC. Encoded protein: CATSSKGATSYEQYF.